The table lists the clone carrying this TCR beta chain with a few counts. Its antigen is not known. These data originate in a study of T cell responses to AZD1222 COVID-19 vaccine. Study-level points and caveats: Baseline seropositivity occurred in only a handful of AZD1222 recipients. After two AZD1222 doses, spike-specific TCR breadth and depth rose versus day 0.

Profiled with immunoSEQ multiplex PCR; TCRdb holds only in-frame clones, not every one. The sample holds roughly 110,000 clones, over 80% seen once. This material consisted of peripheral blood, taken 28 days after the second AZD1222 dose. The TCR comes from an adult who received the AZD1222 COVID-19 vaccine.

The CDR3 sequence: CASRGELGSPLHF. For the CDR3, the DNA is TGTGCCAGCAGGGGAGAGCTTGGGTCACCCCTCCACTTT. The chain combines TRBV12-3 or TRBV12-4 with TRBJ1-6; D unresolved. V lost 6 bases and J 10 bases, leaving 13 bases between the germline ends. The CDR3 has 13 residues.